This T cell receptor (beta chain) was obtained from a study of PD-1 blockade in classical Hodgkin lymphoma. Study-level points and caveats: Lower baseline TCR diversity was reported for newly diagnosed patients than for healthy donors.

Profiled with immunoSEQ multiplex PCR; TCRdb holds only in-frame clones, not every one. The sample has some 70,000 clones, approximately 93% seen once. The CDR3 totals 15 residues. CDR1 is LNHDA, CDR2 SQIVND, per germline (reference sequence). Trimming cost V 2 bases and J 5 bases; bases outside gene matches: 4. Time point noted: newly diagnosed, previously untreated cHL patient sample. The count of this clone is one. The antigen is undetermined. The TCR comes from a human donor with classical Hodgkin lymphoma. The sequenced material came from peripheral blood mononuclear cells (PBMCs). The J gene is TRBJ2-2, the V gene TRBV19; 8 bases are shared with TRBD2. The CDR3 loop is CASSIQRGTTGELFF. The DNA for the CDR3 is TGTGCCAGTAGTATACAGCGGGGGACGACCGGGGAGCTGTTTTTT.